This TCR beta chain was identified during a study of quantifying T cell responses using KT2 cells. Background on the study: RNA was reverse transcribed with TCR alpha and beta constant-region primers. Study-level results: Detection of KT2 sequences held at the lowest tested level, about one cell per 100,000 PBMC.

A single-stranded UMI oligo with SP2 sequence was ligated to cDNA 3' ends. First-round PCR used roughly 4 cycles and beta primers RC1.1 and RC1.2 covering TRBC1 and TRBC2. TCR alpha and beta chains were handled separately starting at the second PCR. TCRdb re-called the UMI-ligation and nested PCR reads with MiXCR, one entry per CDR3 protein. The sample records 40,000 to 50,000 distinct CDR3 sequences, about a sixth being singletons. V gave up 1 base and J gave up 10 bases, with 14 bases separating them. The CDR3 spans 14 residues. Germline CDR1 and CDR2: LGHDT and YNNKEL (reference sequence). This clonotype was counted only a few times. Its specificity is unknown. The sample is PBMC spiked with counted cells of clone KT2.

The sequenced sample was PBMCs spiked with cells of the T cell clone KT2. The genes are TRBV3-1 and TRBJ2-1; D is unclear. This TCR came from a human donor. The CDR3: CASSQGSSTWEQFF. The CDR3 DNA reads TGTGCCAGCAGCCAAGGGAGCTCTACATGGGAGCAGTTCTTC.